The text below deals with one T cell receptor beta chain. Its cognate antigen is unknown. Using immunoSEQ multiplex PCR, the repertoire was profiled, and TCRdb retains in-frame clones only, with some absent. The repertoire holds tens of thousands of clones, 80% to 85% seen once, with approximately 7.4% in the top ten. The data belong to a study of T cell responses to AZD1222 COVID-19 vaccine. Germline V gene data show CDR1 as LNHNV and CDR2 as YYDKDF (reference sequence). After removal of 0 bases from V and 3 bases from J, the junction contained 6 bases not matched to a gene. The CDR3 sequence is 17 residues long. Notes on the study in general: Donor demographics were predominantly white British with a female majority; clonal diversity may be underestimated. Only a handful of people who got AZD1222 tested seropositive at baseline. The CD4 TCRs associated with vaccination extended across spike and predominated at 160-218 and 743-854.

The TCR was taken from an adult in good health. This chain joins TRBV15 and TRBJ1-5; 9 bases align to TRBD1. The sequencing used peripheral blood, collected on day 0 of AZD1222 vaccination. The DNA for the CDR3 is TGTGCCACCAGCAGAGATCCGGGACAGGGAATCAATCAGCCCCAGCATTTT. It yields the protein CATSRDPGQGINQPQHF.